The entry below gives a single TCR beta chain sequence along with its context. Produced via immunoSEQ multiplex PCR; TCRdb's table is partial and in-frame only. The repertoire holds tens of thousands of clones, almost 85% seen once, with 5.5% in the top ten. The sample comes from a study of OX40 agonist ivuxolimab in advanced cancers. The sequence came from an adult with an advanced solid tumor such as melanoma, head and neck, liver or kidney cancer. The input for sequencing was CD4+ or CD8+ T cells sorted from blood, taken in a trial of the OX40 agonist ivuxolimab.

CDR3 residues: CASSTPGQGKGNEKLFF. CDR3 nucleotides: TGTGCCAGCAGCACTCCGGGACAGGGGAAGGGGAATGAAAAACTGTTTTTT. The rearrangement uses TRBV28 and TRBJ1-4, with TRBD1 matching 10 bases. The CDR3 length is 17 residues. Germline CDR1 is MDHEN and CDR2 is SYDVKM. The ends lost 6 bases at V and 5 bases at J; junction bases unmatched: 12.